The 21 T cell receptor beta chains reported below all come from one sample, sequenced in a study of shared clonotypes between healthy human individuals. Sequencing was performed with immunoSEQ multiplex PCR; in TCRdb, only in-frame clones are kept and a portion is missing. The sample gives fewer than 2.5 million clones, over 85% of which show up once; around 0.4% is in the top ten. The specimen sequenced was naive CD4+ T cells from PBMCs. Subset of the sample: CD45RA+ positively selected. All receptors come from a man younger than 35 in good health. Some clones in this sample may be carry-over from other donors' samples.

A word on this clone: Other DNA sequences in the same sample also yield this CDR3. The rearrangement joins TRBV9 to TRBJ2-2, with no clear D. Germline V gene data show CDR1 as SGDLS and CDR2 as YYNGEE. V was pared by 5 bases and J by 6 bases, with 5 bases between. The CDR3 contains 11 residues. This chain's CDR3 is CASSVSGELFF. The CDR3 DNA is TGTGCCAGCAGTGTTTCCGGGGAGCTGTTTTTT.

The rearrangement uses TRBV5-6 and TRBJ2-1; D uncertain. V gave up 2 bases and J gave up 0 bases, with 15 bases separating them. Germline-derived CDR1 and CDR2 are SGHDT and YYEEEE. The CDR3 spans 17 residues. The CDR3 nucleotides read TGTGCCAGCAGCTTCTCGGCCGCGCCGAACTCCTACAATGAGCAGTTCTTC. It encodes CASSFSAAPNSYNEQFF.

The gene calls are TRBV5-1 and TRBJ2-7, with D maybe TRBD1 (5 bases). Germline V lookup: CDR1 SGHRS, CDR2 YFSETQ. The CDR3 consists of 14 residues. Trimming took 3 bases from V and 9 from J, leaving 19 bases between them. In DNA, the CDR3 is TGCGCCAGCAGCTCACCGACCGGCGAAGGGGCGCAGTACTTC. Protein product: CASSSPTGEGAQYF.

This clone was counted between two and nine times. The sample has other DNA sequences that encode this CDR3 too. The chain uses TRBV6-5 and TRBJ1-5; possibly TRBD1 for D (6 bases). Germline V gene lookup returns CDR1 MNHEY and CDR2 SVGAGI. V gave up 6 bases and J gave up 0 bases, with 12 bases separating them. The CDR3 loop spans 15 amino acids. The CDR3 nucleotides are TGTGCCAGCAGACCTGACAGGAATAGCAATCAGCCCCAGCATTTT. Amino acid sequence: CASRPDRNSNQPQHF.

This chain uses TRBV20-1 with TRBJ2-1; D is undetermined. Trimming cost V 0 bases and J 9 bases, with 6 bases left between them. The CDR3 totals 11 residues. Per germline, CDR1 DFQATT and CDR2 SNEGSKA (reference sequence). The CDR3 sequence is CSARETSEQFF. CDR3 DNA sequence: TGCAGTGCTAGAGAGACGTCTGAGCAGTTCTTC.

The chain combines TRBV18 with TRBJ2-7, with D uncertain. Germline V lookup: CDR1 KGHSH, CDR2 LQKENI. This CDR3 is 13 amino acids long. Between the trimmed V and J ends, which lost 3 bases and 2 bases, there was a span of 8 bases. CDR3 DNA sequence: TGTGCCAGCTCACCCCAGAAGACCTACGAGCAGTACTTC. Residues: CASSPQKTYEQYF.

The chain couples TRBV28 to TRBJ2-7; no definite D call. The ends were cut back, 1 base at V and 9 bases at J, with 10 bases in the middle. CDR1 is MDHEN and CDR2 is SYDVKM in the germline V gene. This CDR3 has 12 amino acids. The CDR3 here is CASSLSLERQYF. CDR3 in DNA: TGTGCCAGCAGTTTATCCCTAGAAAGGCAGTACTTC.

The chain combines TRBV7-2 with TRBJ2-7; D not certain. The V and J ends lost 1 base and 4 bases respectively, with 8 bases between them. The CDR3 sequence is 13 residues long. CDR1 is SGHTA and CDR2 is FQGNSA in the germline V gene. The CDR3 sequence is CASSLVRKYEQYF. The CDR3 DNA sequence: TGTGCCAGCAGCTTAGTACGGAAGTACGAGCAGTACTTC. The variable domain in full, with the rest retrieved from reference TRBV7-2 and TRBJ2-7, is GAGVSQSPSNKVTEKGKDVELRCDPISGHTALYWYRQSLGQGLEFLIYFQGNSAPDKSGLPSDRFSAERTGGSVSTLTIQRTQQEDSAVYLCASSLVRKYEQYFGPGTRLTVT.

The chain is built from TRBV5-8 and TRBJ2-1; 10 nucleotides align to TRBD2. The V gene end was trimmed by 2 bases and the J gene end by 0 bases; junction bases not matched to a gene: 5. Germline CDR1 is SGHTS and CDR2 is YDEGEE. The CDR3 is 17 residues long. CDR3 protein: CASSLGTSGISYNEQFF. The CDR3 nucleotides read TGTGCCAGCAGCTTAGGAACTAGCGGGATCTCCTACAATGAGCAGTTCTTC.

In its sample, this clone was seen once. V usage is TRBV28 and J usage is TRBJ2-5; 9 nucleotides agree with TRBD1. The length of the CDR3 is 15 residues. Germline values: CDR1 MDHEN, CDR2 SYDVKM. J was trimmed by 5 bases and V by 5 bases; bases with no gene match: 9. CDR3 coding DNA: TGTGCCAGCAGTCCCCGGACAGGGGTAATGGAGACCCAGTACTTC. Translated: CASSPRTGVMETQYF.

This chain connects TRBV7-3 to TRBJ2-1; D call uncertain. The CDR3 runs to 15 residues. The V gene lost 3 bases and the J gene lost 0 bases, with 9 bases spanning the gap. Germline loops: CDR1 SGHTA, CDR2 FQGTGA. CDR3 in DNA: TGTGCCAGCAGCTTCGACATGAGCTCCTACAATGAGCAGTTCTTC. Translated: CASSFDMSSYNEQFF.

As DNA, the CDR3 is TGTGCCAGCAGCACGCCGACAGGGGGGGGCGAAAAACTGTTTTTT. Amino acids: CASSTPTGGGEKLFF. The chain links TRBV7-8 to TRBJ1-4, with 9 bases identical to TRBD1. V trimming: 5 bases; J trimming: 8 bases; junction bases outside the gene matches: 9. This CDR3 has 15 residues. Germline V lookup: CDR1 SGHVS, CDR2 FQNEAQ.

V and J are TRBV9 and TRBJ1-3; 7 bases map to TRBD1. Germline assignment: CDR1 SGDLS and CDR2 YYNGEE. The ends lost 3 bases at V and 8 bases at J; junction bases unmatched: 11. This CDR3 has 15 amino acids. This CDR3 reads CASSAWDSMEYTIYF. DNA of the CDR3: TGTGCCAGCAGCGCCTGGGACAGCATGGAATACACCATATATTTT.

The gene calls are TRBV13 and TRBJ1-1; D uncertain. This CDR3 spans 15 amino acids. V was shortened by 4 bases and J by 5 bases, with 17 bases between the two germline ends. CDR1 is PRHDT, CDR2 FYEKMQ, per germline (reference sequence). Here the CDR3 reads CASSSRFGWRTEAFF. CDR3 DNA: TGTGCCAGCAGCTCCAGATTCGGATGGAGGACTGAAGCTTTCTTT.

The chain recombines TRBV7-9 with TRBJ2-3, with D perhaps TRBD2 (5 bases). Germline CDR1 and CDR2: SEHNR and FQNEAQ (reference sequence). CDR3 size: 15 residues. Trimming removed 5 bases from V and 4 bases from J, with 16 bases in between. The CDR3 loop reads CASSPSYGGADTQYF. The CDR3 nucleotides read TGTGCCAGCAGCCCTTCGTATGGAGGAGCAGATACGCAGTATTTT.

The chain combines TRBV28 with TRBJ1-2; TRBD1 matches 8 bases. The V gene's germline CDR1 is MDHEN and CDR2 SYDVKM. Trimming cost V 6 bases and J 4 bases; bases outside gene matches: 10. This CDR3 has 15 residues. This chain's CDR3 is CASRNGQGGSYGYTF. CDR3 DNA: TGTGCCAGCAGGAACGGACAGGGAGGCTCCTATGGCTACACCTTC.

The V and J genes are TRBV7-3 and TRBJ1-1, with a possible D match to TRBD1 (5 bases). With 2 bases removed from V and 3 bases from J, the gap between germline ends came to 10 bases. Germline V CDR1 and CDR2: SGHTA, FQGTGA. The CDR3 has 14 amino acids. The CDR3 sequence: CASSLDRGYTEAFF. CDR3 nucleotide sequence: TGTGCCAGCAGCTTAGATCGGGGGTACACTGAAGCTTTCTTT.

The CDR3 loop is CASSLLSGRAFEQYF. The CDR3 DNA reads TGTGCCAGCAGCTTACTTAGCGGGAGGGCCTTCGAGCAGTACTTC. The chain is built from TRBV27 and TRBJ2-7, with 11 positions matching TRBD2. The V segment lost 6 bases and the J segment 6 bases; nucleotides outside the gene matches: 10. The length of the CDR3 is 15 residues. Germline CDR1 MNHEY, CDR2 SMNVEV (reference sequence).

The chain joins TRBV30 to TRBJ2-1, with D possibly being TRBD2 (5 bases). Germline-derived CDR1 and CDR2 are GTSNPN and SVGIG (reference sequence). V dropped 2 bases and J dropped 5 bases, with 10 bases sitting between them. This CDR3 has 13 amino acids. The CDR3 DNA sequence: TGTGCCTGGAGTAGGGTCGGGAACAATGAGCAGTTCTTC. Its protein product is CAWSRVGNNEQFF.

The CDR3 protein is CASSMAGLARGTQYF. The CDR3 nucleotides read TGTGCCAGCAGCATGGCCGGGCTGGCCAGGGGGACCCAGTACTTC. The chain employs TRBV6-1 and TRBJ2-5; the D gene is possibly TRBD1 (6 bases). The V end lost 6 bases, the J end lost 7 bases, and 21 bases lay between the germline ends. The CDR3 totals 15 residues. Germline lookup yields CDR1 MNHNS and CDR2 SASEGT.

The chain uses TRBV9 and TRBJ1-1, with 11 bases lining up with TRBD1. V lost 4 bases and J lost 4; bases outside the gene matches: 6. The CDR3 spans 15 residues. The germline gives CDR1 SGDLS, CDR2 YYNGEE. The CDR3 protein is CASSREGTGGTEAFF. The CDR3, as DNA: TGTGCCAGCAGCCGGGAGGGGACAGGGGGCACTGAAGCTTTCTTT.